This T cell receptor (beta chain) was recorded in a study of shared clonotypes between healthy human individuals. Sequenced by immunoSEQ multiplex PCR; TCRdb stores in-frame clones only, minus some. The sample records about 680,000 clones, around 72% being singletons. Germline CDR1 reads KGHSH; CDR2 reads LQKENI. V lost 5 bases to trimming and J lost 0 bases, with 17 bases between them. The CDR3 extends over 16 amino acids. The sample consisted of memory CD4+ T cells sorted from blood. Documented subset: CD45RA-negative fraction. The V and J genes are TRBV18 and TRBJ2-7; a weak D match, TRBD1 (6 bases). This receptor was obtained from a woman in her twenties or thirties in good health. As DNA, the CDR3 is TGTGCCAGCTCATCCGGGGAGACAGGCAGCTCCTACGAGCAGTACTTC. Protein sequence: CASSSGETGSSYEQYF. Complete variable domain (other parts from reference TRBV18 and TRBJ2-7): NAGVMQNPRHLVRRRGQEARLRCSPMKGHSHVYWYRQLPEEGLKFMVYLQKENIIDESGMPKERFSAEFPKEGPSILRIQQVVRGDSAAYFCASSSGETGSSYEQYFGPGTRLTVT.